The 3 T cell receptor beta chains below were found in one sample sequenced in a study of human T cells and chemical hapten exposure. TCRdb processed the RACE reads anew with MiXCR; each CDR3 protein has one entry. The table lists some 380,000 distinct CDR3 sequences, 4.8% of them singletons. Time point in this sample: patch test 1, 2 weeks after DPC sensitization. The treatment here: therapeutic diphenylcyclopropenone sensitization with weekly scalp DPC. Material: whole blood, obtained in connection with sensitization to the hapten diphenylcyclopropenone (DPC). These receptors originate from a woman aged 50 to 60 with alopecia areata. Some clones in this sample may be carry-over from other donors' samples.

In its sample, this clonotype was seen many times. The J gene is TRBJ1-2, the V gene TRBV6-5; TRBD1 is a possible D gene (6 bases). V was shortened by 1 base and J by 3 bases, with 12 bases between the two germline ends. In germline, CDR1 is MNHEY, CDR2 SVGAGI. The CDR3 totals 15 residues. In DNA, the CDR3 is TGTGCCAGCAGTTACTACGGCAGGGGAGACTATGGCTACACCTTC. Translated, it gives CASSYYGRGDYGYTF.

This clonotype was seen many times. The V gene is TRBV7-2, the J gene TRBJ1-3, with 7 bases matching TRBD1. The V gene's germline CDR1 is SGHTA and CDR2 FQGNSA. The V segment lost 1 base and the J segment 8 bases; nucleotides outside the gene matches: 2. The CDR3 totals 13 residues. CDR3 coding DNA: TGTGCCAGCAGCTTAGTAGGGGGCGACACCATATATTTT. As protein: CASSLVGGDTIYF.

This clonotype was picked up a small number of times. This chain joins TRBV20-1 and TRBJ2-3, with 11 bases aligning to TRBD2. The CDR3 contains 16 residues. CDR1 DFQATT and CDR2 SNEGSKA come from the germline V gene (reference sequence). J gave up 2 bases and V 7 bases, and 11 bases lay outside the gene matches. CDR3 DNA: TGCAGTGGGTTCCCCGCTAGCGGGGGGCACACAGATACGCAGTATTTT. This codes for CSGFPASGGHTDTQYF.